Following are 30 T cell receptor beta chains from one sample sequenced in a study of T cells in Graves' hyperthyroidism and ophthalmopathy (dated by TCRdb to between 2018 and 2021). Receptor amplification or capture employed multiplex PCR. Reads for this sample came from an Illumina HiSeq 2000. TCR beta CDR3 regions were amplified from RNA transcripts. The first round of RT-PCR for the TCR CDR3 was performed with the HTBI primer set and the Qiagen OneStep RT-PCR kit. TCRdb passed the public sequencing reads through fastp at Q25 and MiXCR, retaining productive beta sequences. CDR3 protein sequences are deduplicated, and each keeps its most common genes and DNA. The sample includes 450,000 to 700,000 distinct CDR3 sequences, with about half observed a single time. Under 20% of the sample goes to the ten largest clones. The sequenced material came from peripheral blood or thyroid tissue (not recorded which). These receptors were obtained from an adult woman with Graves' disease, either hyperthyroidism or ophthalmopathy (not recorded which).

The chain has TRBV5-1 and TRBJ2-4; the D gene is possibly TRBD2 (5 bases). V was clipped by 4 bases and J by 7 bases, with 9 bases between them. The CDR3 length is 12 residues. Looked up from germline, CDR1 is SGHRS and CDR2 is YFSETQ. The CDR3 here is CASSPGLNIQYF. The CDR3 DNA reads as TGCGCCAGCAGCCCCGGACTTAACATTCAGTACTTC.

The V gene is TRBV4-2, the J gene TRBJ1-2; D uncertain. CDR3 length equals 12 residues. Germline V lookup: CDR1 LGHNA, CDR2 YNFKEQ. The ends were cut back, 1 base at V and 7 bases at J, with 7 bases in the middle. CDR3 sequence reads: CASSQVWVGYTF. The CDR3 DNA is TGTGCCAGCAGCCAAGTTTGGGTTGGCTACACCTTC.

The chain joins TRBV10-3 to TRBJ1-2; 8 bases match TRBD1. The CDR3 has 18 residues. Unmatched junction bases numbered 12, after V lost 0 bases and J lost 3 bases. Germline V CDR1 and CDR2: ENHRY, SYGVKD. The CDR3 spells CAISESDRGSLGYYGYTF. CDR3 DNA sequence: TGTGCCATCAGTGAGTCCGACAGGGGATCGCTGGGCTACTATGGCTACACCTTC.

This clonotype was recorded a few times. In nucleotides, the CDR3 is TGTGCCAGCAGGCCGGGACAGGGATTAAGTGGCTACACCTTC. It specifies CASRPGQGLSGYTF. J is TRBJ1-2 and V is TRBV7-2, with 9 bases matching TRBD1. V lost 6 bases, J lost 7 bases, and 9 bases stayed unmatched. Germline V lookup: CDR1 SGHTA, CDR2 FQGNSA. CDR3 length: 14 residues.

This clonotype was detected ten times or more. V is TRBV7-9 and J is TRBJ1-1; 8 bases are shared with TRBD1. The J segment lost 11 bases and the V segment lost 5 bases, leaving 4 bases of the junction unmatched. Germline assignment: CDR1 SEHNR and CDR2 FQNEAQ (reference sequence). The CDR3 is made up of 11 amino acids. As DNA, the CDR3 is TGTGCCAGCAGCACCCGGGACAGGGCTTTCTTT. Its translation: CASSTRDRAFF. Filled out from reference TRBV7-9 and TRBJ1-1, the complete variable domain reads DTGVSQNPRHKITKRGQNVTFRCDPISEHNRLYWYRQTLGQGPEFLTYFQNEAQLEKSRLLSDRFSAERPKGSFSTLEIQRTEQGDSAMYLCASSTRDRAFFGQGTRLTVV.

CDR3 nucleotides: TGCGCCAGCACAGTTAGGGAGACCCAGTACTTC. The encoded protein is CASTVRETQYF. The genes are TRBV10-2 and TRBJ2-7, with D uncertain. The J call may be in error: the DNA end matches TRBJ2-5 better. The CDR3 sequence is 11 residues long. Germline V gives CDR1 WSHSY, CDR2 SAAADI.

The sample holds many counts of this clonotype. CDR3 sequence reads: CASSQERAGQGEAFF. CDR3 nucleotides: TGCGCCAGCAGCCAAGAGAGGGCAGGTCAGGGTGAAGCTTTCTTT. The V and J genes are TRBV4-1 and TRBJ1-1; TRBD1 is a possible D gene (5 bases). The V end lost 0 bases, the J end lost 7 bases, and 15 bases lay between the germline ends. Germline V gene sequence: CDR1 MGHRA, CDR2 YSYEKL. This CDR3 spans 15 amino acids.

The chain couples TRBV11-2 to TRBJ1-5; D ambiguous. CDR3 length equals 13 residues. V was shortened by 1 base and J by 9 bases, with 10 bases between the two germline ends. CDR1 SGHAT and CDR2 FQNNGV come from the germline V gene. This CDR3 is CASSLVTVRPQHF. CDR3 nucleotides: TGTGCCAGCAGCTTAGTTACGGTGCGGCCCCAGCATTTT. The variable domain in full, completed from reference TRBV11-2 and TRBJ1-5, reads EAGVAQSPRYKIIEKRQSVAFWCNPISGHATLYWYQQILGQGPKLLIQFQNNGVVDDSQLPKDRFSAERLKGVDSTLKIQPAKLEDSAVYLCASSLVTVRPQHFGDGTRLSIL.

The rearrangement uses TRBV5-1 and TRBJ1-1; possible D gene TRBD1, 5 bases. CDR1 SGHRS and CDR2 YFSETQ come from the germline V gene. CDR3 size: 14 residues. V was pared by 3 bases and J by 5 bases, with 14 bases between. The CDR3 DNA reads as TGCGCCAGCAGCTACGGGACGGGGAGAACTGAAGCTTTCTTT. Translating it yields CASSYGTGRTEAFF. The entire variable domain, with the rest obtained from reference TRBV5-1 and TRBJ1-1, is as follows: KAGVTQTPRYLIKTRGQQVTLSCSPISGHRSVSWYQQTPGQGLQFLFEYFSETQRNKGNFPGRFSGRQFSNSRSEMNVSTLELGDSALYLCASSYGTGRTEAFFGQGTRLTVV.

This clonotype has a count of ten or more. The chain has TRBV7-9 and TRBJ2-7; a possible D gene is TRBD1 (5 bases). Germline V gene sequence: CDR1 SEHNR, CDR2 FQNEAQ (reference sequence). CDR3 length equals 13 residues. The ends were cut back, 5 bases at V and 1 base at J, with 9 bases in the middle. The CDR3 DNA reads as TGTGCCAGCAGCCCCAGGGTGTCCTACGAGCAGTACTTC. This sequence encodes CASSPRVSYEQYF.

This sequence joins TRBV6-1 and TRBJ1-6; weak D call: TRBD1 (5 bases). V was trimmed by 6 bases and J by 0 bases, leaving 15 bases between them. Germline lookup yields CDR1 MNHNS and CDR2 SASEGT. The CDR3 contains 17 residues. The CDR3 reads CASSRDPFSSYNSPLHF. Written as DNA, the CDR3 is TGTGCCAGCAGCCGGGACCCTTTTAGCTCCTATAATTCACCCCTCCACTTT.

This clonotype has a count of ten or more. The CDR3 region is CSASRQGWNTGELFF. CDR3 DNA sequence: TGCAGTGCTAGCCGACAGGGGTGGAACACCGGGGAGCTGTTTTTT. V and J are TRBV20-1 and TRBJ2-2; 8 bases align to TRBD1. V lost 3 bases and J lost 1; bases outside the gene matches: 4. The CDR3 loop spans 15 amino acids. The V gene's germline CDR1 is DFQATT and CDR2 SNEGSKA (reference sequence).

The V call is TRBV20-1, the J call TRBJ1-5; no firm D call. V lost 3 bases and J 5 bases, leaving 14 bases between the germline ends. The CDR3 runs 14 residues. The V gene's germline CDR1 is DFQATT and CDR2 SNEGSKA (reference sequence). The CDR3 DNA reads as TGCAGTGCTAGTTACAGCGTGGGCGATCAGCCCCAGCATTTT. Translation gives CSASYSVGDQPQHF.

This clonotype turned up a few times. The rearrangement joins TRBV7-9 to TRBJ1-6; unclear D gene. V was clipped by 5 bases and J by 19 bases, with 18 bases between them. In germline, CDR1 is SEHNR, CDR2 FQNEAQ (reference sequence). The CDR3 totals 12 residues. The CDR3 reads CASSSSGEGPHF. In nucleotides, the CDR3 is TGTGCCAGCAGCAGTAGCGGCGAGGGCCCTCACTTT.

This clonotype appeared many times. The genes are TRBV7-9 and TRBJ2-7, with 8 bases fitting TRBD1. CDR1 and CDR2 (germline): SEHNR, FQNEAQ (reference sequence). Germline trimming cut 5 bases from V and 4 bases from J; bases unmatched to any gene: 13. CDR3 size: 16 residues. This CDR3 is CASSKISGGAFYEQYF. The CDR3 coding sequence is TGTGCCAGCAGCAAGATCTCAGGGGGCGCGTTTTACGAGCAGTACTTC.

V is TRBV20-1 and J is TRBJ2-7; maybe TRBD1 (6 bases). Germline values: CDR1 DFQATT, CDR2 SNEGSKA (reference sequence). V lost 3 bases to trimming and J lost 3 bases, with 15 bases between them. This CDR3 is built from 14 residues. This CDR3 is CSARDSRSGYEQYF. DNA of the CDR3: TGCAGTGCTAGGGACAGTCGCTCCGGCTACGAGCAGTACTTC.

The chain uses TRBV30 and TRBJ1-5, with a possible D match to TRBD1 (5 bases). Trimming removed 1 base from V and 1 base from J, with 11 bases in between. This CDR3 spans 15 amino acids. Germline CDR1 GTSNPN, CDR2 SVGIG (reference sequence). The CDR3 spells CAWSEMEGSNQPQHF. As DNA, the CDR3 is TGTGCCTGGAGTGAAATGGAGGGGAGCAATCAGCCCCAGCATTTT.

This clonotype was observed a single time. Since the CDR3 does not end with the conserved phenylalanine or tryptophan, this likely comes from a read error. No DNA is shown, since the ends of the CDR3 on it are uncertain; the CDR3 is the one TCRdb lists. The rearrangement joins TRBV5-1 to TRBJ1-3; TRBD1 is taken as the D call from the table, unchecked against the DNA. From germline, CDR1 is SGHRS and CDR2 YFSETQ. 9 amino acids form the CDR3, both terminal residues included. This CDR3 reads CASSSSRDT.

The chain is built from TRBV10-3 and TRBJ2-7; D uncertain. Trimming removed 8 bases at V and 0 bases at J, with 11 bases between. The CDR3 runs to 13 residues. CDR1 is ENHRY and CDR2 is SYGVKD in the germline V gene. The CDR3 DNA reads as TGTGCCATCGATCGGAAGAGCTCCTACGAGCAGTACTTC. Its translation: CAIDRKSSYEQYF.

This clonotype was observed at least ten times. This rearrangement joins TRBV2 to TRBJ2-1, with D perhaps matching TRBD2 (6 bases). The germline V and J ends were trimmed by 6 bases and 8 bases, with 20 bases remaining between them. CDR3 size: 15 residues. Germline values: CDR1 SNHLY, CDR2 FYNNEI. Here the CDR3 DNA reads TGTGCCAGCAGAATTTCGTCTAGCGCCAACGATGAGCAGTTCTTC. Translating gives CASRISSSANDEQFF.

The chain recombines TRBV10-1 with TRBJ1-1; the D is unclear. CDR3 size: 16 residues. Germline CDR1 is WNHNN and CDR2 is SYGVQD (reference sequence). V lost 1 base to trimming and J lost 1 base, with 13 bases between them. CDR3 coding DNA: TGCGCCAGCAGTGAGTTCGCGGGTGAGGGGAACACTGAAGCTTTCTTT. Amino acid sequence: CASSEFAGEGNTEAFF.

The rearrangement joins TRBV24-1 to TRBJ2-5; D may be TRBD2 (5 bases). This CDR3 contains 14 residues. Trimming removed 0 bases at V and 6 bases at J, with 10 bases between. Looked up from germline, CDR1 is KGHDR and CDR2 is SFDVKD. The CDR3, as DNA: TGTGCCACCAGTGATTTGAACGGGGAAAAGACCCAGTACTTC. As protein: CATSDLNGEKTQYF.

The CDR3 DNA follows: TGTGCCAGCAGTTACTCGAACAGGGGTATGGCTGAAGCTTTCTTT. Translating it yields CASSYSNRGMAEAFF. The chain has TRBV6-5 and TRBJ1-1; TRBD1 matches at 7 bases. J gave up 6 bases and V 0 bases, and 7 bases lay outside the gene matches. CDR1 MNHEY and CDR2 SVGAGI come from the germline V gene. The CDR3 is 15 amino acids.

This clonotype was observed a handful of times. The chain carries TRBV5-1 and TRBJ2-3, with 9 nucleotides matching TRBD1. The CDR3 consists of 15 residues. Germline CDR1 is SGHRS and CDR2 is YFSETQ. J was trimmed by 3 bases and V by 4 bases; bases with no gene match: 6. This CDR3 is CASSLGQGRTDTQYF. CDR3 nucleotides: TGCGCCAGCAGCCTGGGACAGGGACGGACAGATACGCAGTATTTT.

This clonotype was recorded many times. V is TRBV19 and J is TRBJ1-1, with TRBD1 as a possible D gene (5 bases). Deletions cut 1 base from V and 6 bases from J, with 12 bases between. The CDR3 contains 14 residues. Germline CDR1 is LNHDA and CDR2 is SQIVND (reference sequence). The DNA of the CDR3 is TGTGCCAGTAGTATAGGTCCAGGAGGGGCTGAAGCTTTCTTT. The encoded protein is CASSIGPGGAEAFF.

V and J are TRBV13 and TRBJ2-7, with a weak D call TRBD2 (6 bases). V shed 6 bases and J shed 2 bases, with 14 bases lying between them. The length of the CDR3 is 14 residues. Germline V lookup: CDR1 PRHDT, CDR2 FYEKMQ (reference sequence). CDR3 DNA sequence: TGTGCCAGCAGTTTCGGGACTCCGGCCTACGAGCAGTACTTC. Residues: CASSFGTPAYEQYF.

V and J are TRBV14 and TRBJ2-7; 9 bases agree with TRBD1. The J call may be faulty, since TRBJ2-1 better matches the DNA end. This CDR3 has 14 amino acids. Germline V gene data show CDR1 as SGHDN and CDR2 as FVKESK. The CDR3 spells CASSQRIPGQGQFF. CDR3 in DNA: TGTGCCAGCAGCCAGCGAATTCCGGGACAGGGGCAGTTCTTC.

V usage is TRBV20-1 and J usage is TRBJ1-5, with 9 bases matching TRBD1. Germline CDR1 is DFQATT and CDR2 is SNEGSKA (reference sequence). V shed 1 base and J 4 bases; nucleotides not matched to a gene: 8. This CDR3 is built from 16 residues. The DNA for the CDR3 is TGCAGTGCTAGAGGTGTACAGGGGGCCCTAAATCAGCCCCAGCATTTT. Translated: CSARGVQGALNQPQHF.

V and J are TRBV29-1 and TRBJ2-7; 8 positions agree with TRBD2. The length of the CDR3 is 13 residues. J was trimmed by 2 bases and V by 8 bases; bases with no gene match: 8. Germline V gene sequence: CDR1 SQVTM, CDR2 ANQGSEA. The chain's CDR3 is CSLGAGGAYEQYF. In DNA, the CDR3 is TGCAGCTTGGGGGCGGGAGGAGCCTACGAGCAGTACTTC.

The chain employs TRBV15 and TRBJ1-5, with 7 bases identical to TRBD1. Trimming cost V 5 bases and J 6 bases; bases outside gene matches: 4. The germline V gene encodes CDR1 LNHNV and CDR2 YYDKDF (reference sequence). This CDR3 region has 13 residues. CDR3 coding DNA: TGTGCCACCAGCCCCGACAGGGCTCAGCCCCAGCATTTT. It specifies CATSPDRAQPQHF.